The subject of this entry is one TCR beta chain. The V and J ends lost 2 bases and 2 bases respectively, with 12 bases between them. This CDR3 has 15 residues. Germline assignment: CDR1 LNHNV and CDR2 YYDKDF (reference sequence). Sequencing was performed with immunoSEQ multiplex PCR; in TCRdb, only in-frame clones are kept and a portion is missing. This sample yields about 150,000 clones, of which about 86% are seen a single time; about 7.7% belongs to the top ten. These data originate in a study of blood T cell repertoires in COVID-19. This TCR derives from a man aged 50-59 years who had recovered from COVID-19. The specimen was PBMCs or T cells enriched from blood (not recorded which). V is TRBV15 and J is TRBJ1-1; possibly TRBD1 for D (6 bases). The CDR3 sequence is CATSRPDRTNTEAFF. In nucleotides, the CDR3 is TGTGCCACCAGCAGACCCGACAGGACAAACACTGAAGCTTTCTTT.